Following are 2 T cell receptor beta chains from one sample sequenced in a study of T cell repertoires in cytomegalovirus infection. TCRdb reprocessed the reads with MiXCR, giving one entry per CDR3 protein. Of about 740,000 distinct CDR3 sequences in the sample, approximately 34% are singletons; the top ten hold around 3%. Sequenced input: PBMCs. The receptors shown here come from a human donor in good health (CMV status not recorded). Some clones in this sample may be carry-over from other donors' samples.

This clonotype occurred a few times. V is TRBV20-1 and J is TRBJ2-1; 7 bases are a match to TRBD2. CDR3 length: 14 residues. The germline gives CDR1 DFQATT, CDR2 SNEGSKA (reference sequence). Unmatched junction bases numbered 9, after V lost 3 bases and J lost 7 bases. This chain's CDR3 is CSASRSGKGNEQFF. In DNA, the CDR3 is TGCAGTGCTAGCCGAAGCGGGAAGGGTAATGAGCAGTTCTTC.

Details on this clonotype: Mismatch with germline at one junction end may stem from a read error. The chain joins TRBV5-3 to TRBJ1-2, with a tentative D call TRBD1 (6 bases). TRBV5-3 is annotated as an ORF whose role is uncertain. The CDR3 length is 15 residues. The CDR3: CASSLAFLRQEGYTF. The CDR3 DNA is TGTGCCAGCAGCTTGGCCTTCTTACGACAGGAAGGCTACACCTTC.